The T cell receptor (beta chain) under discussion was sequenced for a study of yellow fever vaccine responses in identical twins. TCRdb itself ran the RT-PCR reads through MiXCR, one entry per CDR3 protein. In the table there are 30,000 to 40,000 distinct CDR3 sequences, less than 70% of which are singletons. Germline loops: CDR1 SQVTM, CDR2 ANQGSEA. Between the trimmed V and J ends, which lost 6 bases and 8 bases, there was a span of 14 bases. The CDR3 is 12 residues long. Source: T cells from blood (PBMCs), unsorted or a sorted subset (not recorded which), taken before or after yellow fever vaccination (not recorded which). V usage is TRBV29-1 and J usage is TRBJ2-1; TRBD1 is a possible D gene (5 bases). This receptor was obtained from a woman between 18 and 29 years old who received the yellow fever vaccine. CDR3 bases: TGCAGCGTGGTAACAGGTTCGGATGAGCAGTTCTTC. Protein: CSVVTGSDEQFF.